This TCR beta chain was recovered during a study of CD8 T cells in Susac syndrome. Study-wide context: Among the Susac syndrome patients who underwent sequencing, more than 5 had clinically active disease, while about eight of them were in remission. When blood was drawn, the patients with Susac syndrome were therapy-naive, on corticosteroids, or on intravenous immunoglobulin alone.

RNA totalling about 0.5 to 1 ug underwent reverse transcription with random hexamers. TCRdb redid the calling of the immunoSEQ multiplex PCR reads with MiXCR, one entry per CDR3 protein. This sample has around 100,000 distinct CDR3 sequences, with roughly 96% found just once. The germline V gene encodes CDR1 SGDLS and CDR2 YYNGEE. CDR3 length: 14 amino acids. V was clipped by 0 bases and J by 0 bases, with 7 bases between them. The sequenced material came from CD8+ T cells from PBMCs. This TCR was sampled from a human donor with Susac syndrome. The genes are TRBV9 and TRBJ2-7; D gene uncertain. The CDR3 region has the DNA TGTGCCAGCAGCGTAGCATCGTACTCCTACGAGCAGTACTTC. This translates into CASSVASYSYEQYF.